This record concerns one T cell receptor (beta chain) sequence. Data came from immunoSEQ multiplex PCR; TCRdb stores just in-frame clones and leaves some out. There are approximately 150,000 clones in the sample; 85% to 90% occur only once, and more than 1.5% lies in the top ten. The sample belongs to a study of control samples from healthy donors and cancer patients. This receptor was obtained from a man between 18 and 29 years old in good health. Sequenced input: blood.

The CDR3 protein is CASRKKTDSRETQYF. CDR3 DNA sequence: TGTGCCAGCAGAAAAAAGACAGACAGCAGGGAGACCCAGTACTTC. The chain links TRBV9 to TRBJ2-5; TRBD1 might be the D (5 bases). This CDR3 is built from 15 residues. CDR1 and CDR2 (germline): SGDLS, YYNGEE. Trimming left V 5 bases short and J 5 bases short, with 19 bases between. Filled out from reference TRBV9 and TRBJ2-5, the complete variable domain reads DSGVTQTPKHLITATGQRVTLRCSPRSGDLSVYWYQQSLDQGLQFLIQYYNGEERAKGNILERFSAQQFPDLHSELNLSSLELGDSALYFCASRKKTDSRETQYFGPGTRLLVL.